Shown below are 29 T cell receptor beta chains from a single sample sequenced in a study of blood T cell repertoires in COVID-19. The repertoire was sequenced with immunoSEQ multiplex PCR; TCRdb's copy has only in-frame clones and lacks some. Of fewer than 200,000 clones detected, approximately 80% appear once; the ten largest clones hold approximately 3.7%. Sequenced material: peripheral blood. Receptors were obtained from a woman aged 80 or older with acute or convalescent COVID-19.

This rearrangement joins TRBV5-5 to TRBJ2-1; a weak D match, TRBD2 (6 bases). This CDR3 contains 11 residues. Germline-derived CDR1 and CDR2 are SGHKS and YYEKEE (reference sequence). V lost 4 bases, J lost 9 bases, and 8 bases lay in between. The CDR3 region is CASSRDFEQFF. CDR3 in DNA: TGTGCCAGCAGCCGGGACTTTGAGCAGTTCTTC.

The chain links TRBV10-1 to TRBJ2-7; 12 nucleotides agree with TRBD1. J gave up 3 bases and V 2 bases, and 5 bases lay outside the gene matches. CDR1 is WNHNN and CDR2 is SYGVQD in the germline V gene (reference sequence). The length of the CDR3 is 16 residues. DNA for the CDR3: TGCGCCAGCAGTGAGACCGGGACAGGGGGCTTCTACGAGCAGTACTTC. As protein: CASSETGTGGFYEQYF.

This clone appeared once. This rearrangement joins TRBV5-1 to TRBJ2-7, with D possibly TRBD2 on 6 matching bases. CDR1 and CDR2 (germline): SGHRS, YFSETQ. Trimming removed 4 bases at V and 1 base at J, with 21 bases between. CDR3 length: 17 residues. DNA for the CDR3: TGCGCCAGCAGCCTAGGGACTCTCCTACGTTCATCCTACGAGCAGTACTTC. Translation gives CASSLGTLLRSSYEQYF.

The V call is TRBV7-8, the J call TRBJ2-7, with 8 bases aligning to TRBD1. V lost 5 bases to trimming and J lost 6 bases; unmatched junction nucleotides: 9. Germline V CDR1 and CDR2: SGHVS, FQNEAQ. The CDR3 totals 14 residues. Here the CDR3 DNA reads TGTGCCAGCAGCCGGGAATTACAGGGGGGCGAGCAGTACTTC. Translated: CASSRELQGGEQYF.

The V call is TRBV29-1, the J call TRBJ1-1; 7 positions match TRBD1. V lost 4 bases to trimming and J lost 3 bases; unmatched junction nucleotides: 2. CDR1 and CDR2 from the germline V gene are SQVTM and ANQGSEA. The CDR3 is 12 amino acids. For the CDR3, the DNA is TGCAGCGTTGGACAGGGTCACACTGAAGCTTTCTTT. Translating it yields CSVGQGHTEAFF.

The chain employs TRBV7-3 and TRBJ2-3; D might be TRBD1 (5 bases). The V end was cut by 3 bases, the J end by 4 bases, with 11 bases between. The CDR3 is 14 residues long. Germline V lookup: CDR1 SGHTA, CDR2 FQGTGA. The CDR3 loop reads CASSFDRQSDTQYF. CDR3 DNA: TGTGCCAGCAGCTTTGACAGACAGTCAGATACGCAGTATTTT.

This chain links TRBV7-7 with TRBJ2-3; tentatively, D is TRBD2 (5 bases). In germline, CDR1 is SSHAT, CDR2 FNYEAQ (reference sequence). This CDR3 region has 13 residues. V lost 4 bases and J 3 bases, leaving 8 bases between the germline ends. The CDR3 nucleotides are TGTGCCAGCAGCTCCGGGGTAACAGATACGCAGTATTTT. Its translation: CASSSGVTDTQYF. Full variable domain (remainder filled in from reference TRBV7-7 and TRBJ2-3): GAGVSQSPRYKVTKRGQDVTLRCDPISSHATLYWYQQALGQGPEFLTYFNYEAQPDKSGLPSDRFSAERPEGSISTLTIQRTEQRDSAMYRCASSSGVTDTQYFGPGTRLTVL.

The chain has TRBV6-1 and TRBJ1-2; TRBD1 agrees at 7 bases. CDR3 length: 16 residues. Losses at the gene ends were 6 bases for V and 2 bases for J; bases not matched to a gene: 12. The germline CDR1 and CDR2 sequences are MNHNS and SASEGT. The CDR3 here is CASRETGTAENYGYTF. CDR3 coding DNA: TGTGCCAGCAGAGAAACCGGGACAGCCGAAAACTATGGCTACACCTTC.

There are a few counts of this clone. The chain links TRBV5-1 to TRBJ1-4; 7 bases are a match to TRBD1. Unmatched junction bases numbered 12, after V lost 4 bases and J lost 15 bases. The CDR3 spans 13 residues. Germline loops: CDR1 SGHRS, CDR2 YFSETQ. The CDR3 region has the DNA TGCGCCAGCAGCCCCGGGACAGCCGTCGAGATGTTTTTT. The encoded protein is CASSPGTAVEMFF.

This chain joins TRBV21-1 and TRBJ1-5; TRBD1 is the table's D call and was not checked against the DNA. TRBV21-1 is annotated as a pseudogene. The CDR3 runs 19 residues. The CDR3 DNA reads TGTGCCAGCAGCAAATCGGTCCCGGGGACACATCTCAGCAATCAGCCCCAGCATTTT. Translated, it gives CASSKSVPGTHLSNQPQHF.

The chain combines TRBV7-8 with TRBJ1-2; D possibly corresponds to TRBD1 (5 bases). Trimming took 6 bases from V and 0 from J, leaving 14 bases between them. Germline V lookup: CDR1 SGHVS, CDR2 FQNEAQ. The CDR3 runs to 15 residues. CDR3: CASSFQDSTNYGYTF. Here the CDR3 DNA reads TGTGCCAGCAGTTTCCAAGACAGCACTAACTATGGCTACACCTTC.

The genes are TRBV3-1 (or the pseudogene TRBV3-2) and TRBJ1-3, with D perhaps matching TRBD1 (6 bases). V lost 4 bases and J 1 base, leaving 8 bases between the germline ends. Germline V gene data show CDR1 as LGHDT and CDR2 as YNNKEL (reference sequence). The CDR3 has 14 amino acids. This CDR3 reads CASSRDRSGNTIYF. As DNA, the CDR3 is TGTGCCAGCAGCCGCGACAGGTCTGGAAACACCATATATTTT.

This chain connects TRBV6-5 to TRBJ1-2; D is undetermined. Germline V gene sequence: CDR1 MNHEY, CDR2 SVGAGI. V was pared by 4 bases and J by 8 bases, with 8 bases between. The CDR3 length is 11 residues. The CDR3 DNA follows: TGTGCCAGCAGTTCAGAGCGCGGCTACACCTTC. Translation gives CASSSERGYTF.

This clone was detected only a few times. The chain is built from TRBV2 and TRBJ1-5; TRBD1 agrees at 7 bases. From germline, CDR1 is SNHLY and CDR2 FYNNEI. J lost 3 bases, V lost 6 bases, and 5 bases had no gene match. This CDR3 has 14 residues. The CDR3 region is CASRRGTVNQPQHF. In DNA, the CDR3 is TGTGCCAGCAGGAGGGGGACAGTCAATCAGCCCCAGCATTTT.

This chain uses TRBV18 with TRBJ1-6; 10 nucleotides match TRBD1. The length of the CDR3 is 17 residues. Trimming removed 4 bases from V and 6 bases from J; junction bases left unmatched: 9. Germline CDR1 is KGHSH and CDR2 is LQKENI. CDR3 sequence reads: CASSLETGGAGNSPLHF. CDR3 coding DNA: TGTGCCAGCTCACTAGAGACAGGGGGCGCGGGTAATTCACCCCTCCACTTT.

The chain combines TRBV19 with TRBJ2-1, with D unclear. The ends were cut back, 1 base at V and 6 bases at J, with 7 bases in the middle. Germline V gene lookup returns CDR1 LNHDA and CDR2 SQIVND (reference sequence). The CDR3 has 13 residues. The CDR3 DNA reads TGTGCCAGTAGTATAGCCCTAAGCAATGAGCAGTTCTTC. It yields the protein CASSIALSNEQFF.

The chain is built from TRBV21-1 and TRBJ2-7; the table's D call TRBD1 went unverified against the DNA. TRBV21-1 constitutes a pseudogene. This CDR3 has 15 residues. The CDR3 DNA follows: TGTGCCAGCAGCAAGGGACAGTTGAGCTCCTACGAGCAGTACTTC. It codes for CASSKGQLSSYEQYF.

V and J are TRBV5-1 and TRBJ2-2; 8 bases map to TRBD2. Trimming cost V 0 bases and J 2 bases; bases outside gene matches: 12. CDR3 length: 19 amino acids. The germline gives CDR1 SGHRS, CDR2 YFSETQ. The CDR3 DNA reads TGCGCCAGCAGCTTGGTTAAAATGACTAGCGCAAGTAACACCGGGGAGCTGTTTTTT. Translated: CASSLVKMTSASNTGELFF.

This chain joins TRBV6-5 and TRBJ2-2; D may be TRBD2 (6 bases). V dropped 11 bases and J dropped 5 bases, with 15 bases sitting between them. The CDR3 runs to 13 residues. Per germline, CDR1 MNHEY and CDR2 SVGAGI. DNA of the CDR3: TGTGCCTTGCGGGGCCCTAGGACCGGGGAGCTGTTTTTT. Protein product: CALRGPRTGELFF.

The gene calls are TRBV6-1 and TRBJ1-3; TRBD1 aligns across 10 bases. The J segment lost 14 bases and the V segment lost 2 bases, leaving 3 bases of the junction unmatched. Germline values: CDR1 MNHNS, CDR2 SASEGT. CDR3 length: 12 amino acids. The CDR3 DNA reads TGTGCCAGCAGTGAATTTGGACAGGGGGTATATTTT. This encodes CASSEFGQGVYF.

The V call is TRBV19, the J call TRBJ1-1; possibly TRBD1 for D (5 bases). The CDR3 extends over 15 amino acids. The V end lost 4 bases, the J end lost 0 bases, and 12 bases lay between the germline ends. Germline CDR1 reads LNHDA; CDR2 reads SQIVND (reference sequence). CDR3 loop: CASSRFGGVNTEAFF. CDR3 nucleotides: TGTGCCAGTAGTAGATTCGGGGGGGTGAACACTGAAGCTTTCTTT.

CDR3 sequence: CASSPSAGATNEKLFF. The CDR3 bases are TGCGCCAGCAGCCCTTCGGCGGGAGCAACTAATGAAAAACTGTTTTTT. The chain carries TRBV5-1 and TRBJ1-4; no reliable D call. Trimming cost V 4 bases and J 0 bases, with 13 bases left between them. Germline CDR1 is SGHRS and CDR2 is YFSETQ. The CDR3 has 16 amino acids.

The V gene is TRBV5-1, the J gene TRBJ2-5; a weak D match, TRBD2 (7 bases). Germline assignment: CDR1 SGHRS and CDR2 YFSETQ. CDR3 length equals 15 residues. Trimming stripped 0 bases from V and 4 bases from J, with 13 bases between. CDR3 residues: CASSLGRGAGETQYF. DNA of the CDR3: TGCGCCAGCAGCTTGGGTCGGGGGGCTGGAGAGACCCAGTACTTC.

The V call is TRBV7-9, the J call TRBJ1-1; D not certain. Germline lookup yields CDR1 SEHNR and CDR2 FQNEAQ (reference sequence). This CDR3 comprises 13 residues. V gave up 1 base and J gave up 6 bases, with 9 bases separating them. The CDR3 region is CASSLEISSEAFF. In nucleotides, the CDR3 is TGTGCCAGCAGCTTAGAAATCTCTTCTGAAGCTTTCTTT.

The CDR3 reads CATSKDLTGGEQFF. CDR3 nucleotide sequence: TGTGCCACCAGCAAAGACCTGACAGGGGGTGAGCAGTTCTTC. The V call is TRBV15, the J call TRBJ2-1; TRBD1 matches at 9 bases. Germline V CDR1 and CDR2: LNHNV, YYDKDF (reference sequence). The CDR3 totals 14 residues. V was pared by 4 bases and J by 9 bases, with 7 bases of the junction left unmatched. The whole variable domain, remainder taken from reference TRBV15 and TRBJ2-1, is DAMVIQNPRYQVTQFGKPVTLSCSQTLNHNVMYWYQQKSSQAPKLLFHYYDKDFNNEADTPDNFQSRRPNTSFCFLDIRSPGLGDTAMYLCATSKDLTGGEQFFGPGTRLTVL.

The chain's CDR3 is CASSVAGTGESPLHF. The CDR3 nucleotides read TGTGCCAGCAGCGTAGCTGGGACAGGGGAATCACCCCTCCACTTT. The chain links TRBV9 to TRBJ1-6; TRBD1 matches at 10 bases. Germline values: CDR1 SGDLS, CDR2 YYNGEE. Trimming at V came to 0 bases and at J to 10 bases, leaving 4 bases not matched to a gene. CDR3 size: 15 residues.

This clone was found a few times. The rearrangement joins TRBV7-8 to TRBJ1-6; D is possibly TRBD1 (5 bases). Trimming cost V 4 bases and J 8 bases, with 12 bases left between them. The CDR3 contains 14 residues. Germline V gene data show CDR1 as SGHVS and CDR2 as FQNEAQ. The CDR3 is CASSSRQSDSPLHF. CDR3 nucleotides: TGTGCCAGCAGCTCCCGACAGTCGGATTCACCCCTCCACTTT.

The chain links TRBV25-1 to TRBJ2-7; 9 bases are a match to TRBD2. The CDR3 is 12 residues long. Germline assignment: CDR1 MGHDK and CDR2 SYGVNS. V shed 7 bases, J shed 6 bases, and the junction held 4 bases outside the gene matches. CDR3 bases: TGTGCCAGCAAGCGGGGGGATCTCGAGCAGTACTTC. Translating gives CASKRGDLEQYF.

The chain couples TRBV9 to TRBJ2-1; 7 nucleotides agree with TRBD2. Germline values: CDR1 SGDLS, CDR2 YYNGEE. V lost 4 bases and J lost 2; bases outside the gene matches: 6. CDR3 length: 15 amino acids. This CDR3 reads CASSKNGLAYNEQFF. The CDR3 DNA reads TGTGCCAGCAGCAAAAATGGACTAGCCTACAATGAGCAGTTCTTC.